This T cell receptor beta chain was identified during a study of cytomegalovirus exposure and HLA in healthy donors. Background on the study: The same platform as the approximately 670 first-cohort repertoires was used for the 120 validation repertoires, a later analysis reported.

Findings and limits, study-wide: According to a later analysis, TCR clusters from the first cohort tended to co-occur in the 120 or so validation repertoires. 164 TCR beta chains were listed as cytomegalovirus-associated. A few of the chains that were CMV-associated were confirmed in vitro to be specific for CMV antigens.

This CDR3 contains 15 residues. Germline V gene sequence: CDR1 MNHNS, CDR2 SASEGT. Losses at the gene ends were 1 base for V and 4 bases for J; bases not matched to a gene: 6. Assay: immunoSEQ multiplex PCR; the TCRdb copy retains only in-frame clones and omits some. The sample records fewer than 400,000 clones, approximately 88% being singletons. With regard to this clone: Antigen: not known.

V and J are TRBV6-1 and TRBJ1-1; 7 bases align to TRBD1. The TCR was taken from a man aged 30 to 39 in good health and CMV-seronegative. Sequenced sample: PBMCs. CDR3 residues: CASSEVLAGGTEAFF. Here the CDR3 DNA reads TGTGCCAGCAGTGAAGTATTAGCAGGGGGCACTGAAGCTTTCTTT.